One sample yielded the 18 T cell receptor beta chains listed below, sequenced in a study of cytomegalovirus exposure and HLA in healthy donors (dated by TCRdb to about 2017). The library came from the immunoSEQ multiplex PCR assay. For the multiplex PCR, a mixture combining 60 forward primers for TCR Vbeta segments and 13 reverse primers for TCR Jbeta segments was used. In its TCRdb copy, this immuneACCESS table keeps in-frame sequences only and misses some clones. Where compared with another copy, unresolved V genes explain less than half of these, and the others have no known cause. For this sample there are about 74,000 clones; 72% appear just once. 11% of the sample rests with the top ten. Specimen: PBMCs. The source is a woman between 35 and 50 years old in good health and CMV-seropositive.

V gene TRBV4-1 combines with J gene TRBJ1-2, with D possibly TRBD1 on 5 matching bases. Germline CDR1 and CDR2: MGHRA and YSYEKL. The CDR3 runs 16 residues. The V and J ends lost 3 bases and 2 bases respectively, with 16 bases between them. CDR3 residues: CASSHRGGDANYGYTF. CDR3 DNA sequence: TGCGCCAGCAGCCATCGGGGAGGGGACGCAAACTATGGCTACACCTTC.

The V gene is TRBV5-1, the J gene TRBJ2-7; D perhaps matches TRBD1 (7 bases). Trimming took off 0 bases at V and 5 bases at J, with 15 bases between the two ends. CDR3 length equals 15 residues. Germline-derived CDR1 and CDR2 are SGHRS and YFSETQ. CDR3 DNA sequence: TGCGCCAGCAGCTTGGATGGCAGGGGGGTGAACGAGCAGTACTTC. It encodes CASSLDGRGVNEQYF.

The chain couples TRBV30 to TRBJ1-1; D gene uncertain. Germline-derived CDR1 and CDR2 are GTSNPN and SVGIG (reference sequence). CDR3 length: 13 amino acids. Trimming removed 1 base at V and 5 bases at J, with 11 bases between. CDR3 DNA sequence: TGTGCCTGGAGTGGGTTTTCGGGGACTGAAGCTTTCTTT. This codes for CAWSGFSGTEAFF.

The gene calls are TRBV5-1 and TRBJ2-7; TRBD1 aligns across 7 bases. V shed 1 base and J 0 bases; nucleotides not matched to a gene: 4. Germline V gene data show CDR1 as SGHRS and CDR2 as YFSETQ. This CDR3 has 15 residues. CDR3 protein: CASSLTQGDSYEQYF. The CDR3, as DNA: TGCGCCAGCAGCTTGACCCAGGGGGACTCCTACGAGCAGTACTTC.

This clone has a single count. The chain combines TRBV29-1 with TRBJ2-5; D might be TRBD2 (6 bases). V was cut by 4 bases and J by 1 base, with 10 bases left in between. Germline-derived CDR1 and CDR2 are SQVTM and ANQGSEA. This CDR3 comprises 13 residues. The CDR3 reads CSVGRETQETQYF. DNA for the CDR3: TGCAGCGTTGGGAGGGAAACCCAAGAGACCCAGTACTTC. Together with reference TRBV29-1 and TRBJ2-5, the CDR3 gives the full variable domain: SAVISQKPSRDICQRGTSLTIQCQVDSQVTMMFWYRQQPGQSLTLIATANQGSEATYESGFVIDKFPISRPNLTFSTLTVSNMSPEDSSIYLCSVGRETQETQYFGPGTRLLVL.

The sample holds one count of this clone. The chain joins TRBV6-5 to TRBJ1-2; D might be TRBD1 (6 bases). Germline V lookup: CDR1 MNHEY, CDR2 SVGAGI. The V gene lost 6 bases and the J gene lost 5 bases, with 19 bases spanning the gap. The CDR3 loop spans 15 amino acids. The CDR3 DNA reads TGTGCCAGCAGCAAAAACAGGGATCTTGGGTATGGCTACACCTTC. Translated: CASSKNRDLGYGYTF.

The chain couples TRBV5-1 to TRBJ2-7, with D possibly matching TRBD2 (5 bases). V was clipped by 4 bases and J by 3 bases, with 17 bases between them. The CDR3 sequence is 15 residues long. Germline loops: CDR1 SGHRS, CDR2 YFSETQ. CDR3 region: CASSVGPDGIYEQYF. Here the CDR3 DNA reads TGCGCCAGCAGCGTAGGCCCGGACGGGATCTACGAGCAGTACTTC.

This clone was counted once. The V call is TRBV5-4, the J call TRBJ2-1; 12 bases align to TRBD2. From germline, CDR1 is SGHNT and CDR2 YYREEE (reference sequence). The CDR3 is 13 amino acids. V trimming: 9 bases; J trimming: 4 bases; junction bases outside the gene matches: 2. The CDR3 DNA is TGTGCCACCGGGACTAGCGGGTACAATGAGCAGTTCTTC. It yields the protein CATGTSGYNEQFF.

This chain uses TRBV6-1 with TRBJ1-1, with 9 bases aligning to TRBD1. V lost 4 bases and J lost 6; bases outside the gene matches: 9. The germline V gene has CDR1 MNHNS and CDR2 SASEGT. This CDR3 has 15 residues. CDR3: CASSVAGQGKAEAFF. The CDR3 DNA sequence: TGTGCCAGCAGTGTAGCCGGACAGGGGAAGGCTGAAGCTTTCTTT.

Here the CDR3 DNA reads TGTGCCAGCCAGGGGAGCCAGGGGTCATCCTACGAGCAGTACTTC. Encoded protein: CASQGSQGSSYEQYF. V usage is TRBV13 and J usage is TRBJ2-7; TRBD1 might be the D (6 bases). The CDR3 covers 15 residues. CDR1 is PRHDT and CDR2 is FYEKMQ in the germline V gene (reference sequence). V was shortened by 8 bases and J by 1 base, with 18 bases between the two germline ends.

The CDR3 here is CSVAGGEETQYF. CDR3 bases: TGCAGCGTTGCGGGAGGGGAAGAGACCCAGTACTTC. The V and J genes are TRBV29-1 and TRBJ2-5; TRBD2 matches 8 bases. Germline V lookup: CDR1 SQVTM, CDR2 ANQGSEA. The CDR3 sequence is 12 residues long. V lost 4 bases, J lost 3 bases, and 1 base stayed unmatched.

The genes are TRBV4-1 and TRBJ2-3, with 8 bases lining up with TRBD2. V trimming: 2 bases; J trimming: 4 bases; junction bases outside the gene matches: 5. Germline CDR1 is MGHRA and CDR2 is YSYEKL. The CDR3 runs to 15 residues. The CDR3 region is CASSQYGGASDTQYF. In DNA form, the CDR3 reads TGCGCCAGCAGCCAATACGGGGGGGCCTCAGATACGCAGTATTTT.

J is TRBJ1-5 and V is TRBV28; 8 nucleotides agree with TRBD1. CDR1 MDHEN and CDR2 SYDVKM come from the germline V gene. V lost 4 bases, J lost 7 bases, and 6 bases stayed unmatched. CDR3 size: 14 residues. CDR3 sequence: CASSSVQGVQPQHF. The CDR3 DNA reads TGTGCCAGCAGTTCGGTACAGGGGGTGCAGCCCCAGCATTTT. The full variable domain, in which reference TRBV28 and TRBJ1-5 provide the parts outside the CDR3, is DVKVTQSSRYLVKRTGEKVFLECVQDMDHENMFWYRQDPGLGLRLIYFSYDVKMKEKGDIPEGYSVSREKKERFSLILESASTNQTSMYLCASSSVQGVQPQHFGDGTRLSIL.

The chain recombines TRBV7-8 with TRBJ1-2; D remains unclear. This CDR3 has 15 residues. CDR1 and CDR2 from the germline V gene are SGHVS and FQNEAQ. Trimming shortened V by 5 bases and J by 4 bases, and 17 bases separated the two germline ends. CDR3 bases: TGTGCCAGCAGCCTGACGAGTGGAGAAGTCTATGGCTACACCTTC. This sequence encodes CASSLTSGEVYGYTF.

This chain connects TRBV6-1 to TRBJ2-7, with TRBD1 identical over 9 bases. CDR1 MNHNS and CDR2 SASEGT come from the germline V gene. Germline trimming cut 6 bases from V and 4 bases from J; bases unmatched to any gene: 10. This CDR3 contains 15 residues. The CDR3 sequence: CASSKEQGAFYEQYF. The DNA of the CDR3 is TGTGCCAGCAGCAAAGAACAGGGGGCGTTTTACGAGCAGTACTTC.

A single count supports this clone. Mismatch with germline at one junction end may stem from a read error. The chain employs TRBV5-4 and TRBJ2-1; D remains unclear. The germline gives CDR1 SGHNT, CDR2 YYREEE (reference sequence). This CDR3 is built from 12 residues. CDR3 sequence reads: CASTLGPGEQFF. CDR3 sequence (DNA): TGTGCCAGCACCTTGGGCCCGGGTGAGCAGTTCTTC.

The chain employs TRBV7-9 and TRBJ2-5; D gene uncertain. Trimming took off 1 base at V and 1 base at J, with 16 bases between the two ends. Germline V CDR1 and CDR2: SEHNR, FQNEAQ (reference sequence). This CDR3 has 17 amino acids. CDR3 sequence reads: CASSLVIGGQFQETQYF. CDR3 coding DNA: TGTGCCAGCAGCTTAGTGATCGGCGGCCAATTCCAAGAGACCCAGTACTTC.

CDR3 nucleotide sequence: TGTGCCAGTAGTATAGACCATTGGGGCGGGAGAACGTCCTACAATGAGCAGTTCTTC. This sequence encodes CASSIDHWGGRTSYNEQFF. J is TRBJ2-1 and V is TRBV19; 7 nucleotides match TRBD2. This CDR3 is built from 19 residues. After removal of 0 bases from V and 1 base from J, the junction contained 12 bases not matched to a gene. Germline V lookup: CDR1 LNHDA, CDR2 SQIVND (reference sequence).